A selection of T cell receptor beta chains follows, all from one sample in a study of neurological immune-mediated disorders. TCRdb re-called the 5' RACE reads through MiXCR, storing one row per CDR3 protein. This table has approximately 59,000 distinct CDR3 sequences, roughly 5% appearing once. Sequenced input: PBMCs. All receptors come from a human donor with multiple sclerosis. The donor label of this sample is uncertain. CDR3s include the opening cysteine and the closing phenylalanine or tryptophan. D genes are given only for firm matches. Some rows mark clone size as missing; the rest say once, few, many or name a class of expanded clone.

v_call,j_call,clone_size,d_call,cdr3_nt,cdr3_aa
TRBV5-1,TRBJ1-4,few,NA,TGCGCCAGCAGCTTGTCAGGGGTGGGAGAAAAACTGTTTTTT,CASSLSGVGEKLFF
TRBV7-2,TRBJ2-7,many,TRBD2,TGTGCCAGCAGCTTCTCGCGGGGGGAGACCTACGAGCAGTACTTC,CASSFSRGETYEQYF
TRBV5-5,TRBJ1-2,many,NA,TGTGCCAGCAGCCTTGGGGGGGCCTACTATGGCTACACCTTC,CASSLGGAYYGYTF
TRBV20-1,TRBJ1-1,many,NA,TGCAGTGCGACCAGGCCCCCCGGAAGGGACACTGAAGCTTTCTTT,CSATRPPGRDTEAFF
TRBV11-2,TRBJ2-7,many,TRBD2,TGTGCCAGCAGCTTCGGGGGGGCCCTCTACGAGCAGTACTTC,CASSFGGALYEQYF
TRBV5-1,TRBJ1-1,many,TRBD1,TGCGCCAGCAGCTTGGTGGGACAGGGGATCGCTGAAGCTTTCTTT,CASSLVGQGIAEAFF
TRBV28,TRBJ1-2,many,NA,TGTGCCAGCCGTTCGACCGGGGCTCCGTTTCCTTATGGCTACACCTTC,CASRSTGAPFPYGYTF
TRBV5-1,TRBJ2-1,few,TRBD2,TGCGCCAGCAGCTTGACTAGCGGCCCCTACAATGAGCAGTTCTTC,CASSLTSGPYNEQFF
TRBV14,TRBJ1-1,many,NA,TGTGCCAGCAGCCCTGGGGTAGGTGAGGTTTACACTGAAGCTTTCTTT,CASSPGVGEVYTEAFF
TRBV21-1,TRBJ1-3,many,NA,TGTGCCAGCAGCATAGTCTCTTCATCCCCTGGAAACACCATATATTTT,CASSIVSSSPGNTIYF
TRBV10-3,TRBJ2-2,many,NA,TGTGCCATCAGGGACCAGTTGGTCCGGGAGCTGTTTTTT,CAIRDQLVRELFF
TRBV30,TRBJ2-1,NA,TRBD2,TGTGCCTGGAGCCTTATCAGGCGGGGGGGGAACAATGAGCAGTTCTTC,CAWSLIRRGGNNEQFF
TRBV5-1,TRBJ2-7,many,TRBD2,TGCGCCAGCAGCTTGGCGGGGGGTGGGACCTCCTACGAGCAGTACTTC,CASSLAGGGTSYEQYF
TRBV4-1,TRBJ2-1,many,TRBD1,TGCGCCAGCAGCCAAGTGGGGGGACAGGCTGCTGAGCAGTTCTTC,CASSQVGGQAAEQFF
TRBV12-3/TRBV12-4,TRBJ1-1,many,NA,TGTGCCAGCAGTGAGGACACTGAAGCTTTCTTT,CASSEDTEAFF
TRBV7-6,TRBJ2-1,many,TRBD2,TGTGCCAGCAGCTTAGTCGTTAGCGGGGGAGACAATGAGCAGTTCTTC,CASSLVVSGGDNEQFF
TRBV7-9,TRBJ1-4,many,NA,TGTGCCAGCAGCTTAATCGCAACTAATGAAAAACTGTTTTTT,CASSLIATNEKLFF
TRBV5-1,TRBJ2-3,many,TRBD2,TGCGCCAGCAGTAGCGGGGGGCGGGGAGATACGCAGTATTTT,CASSSGGRGDTQYF
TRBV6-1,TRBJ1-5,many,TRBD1,TGTGCCAGCTCTAACCCCGTCCTTCGGGAAAATAGGGACAGCTTTTTTAGCAATCAGCCCCAGCATTTT,CASSNPVLRENRDSFFSNQPQHF
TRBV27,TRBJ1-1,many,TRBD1,TGTGCCAGCAGTGGACAGGGGGTTATCAACACTGAAGCTTTCTTT,CASSGQGVINTEAFF
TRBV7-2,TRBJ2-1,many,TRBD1,TGTGCCAGCAGCTTAATCCCGGGACAGGGGTACAATGAGCAGTTCTTC,CASSLIPGQGYNEQFF
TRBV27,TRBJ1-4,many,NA,TGTGCCAGCAGTTTATACAGCGCCGAAGCTACAACTAATGAAAAACTGTTTTTT,CASSLYSAEATTNEKLFF
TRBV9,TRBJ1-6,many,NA,TGTGCCAGCAGCGTCCAGCATAATTCACCCCTCCACTTT,CASSVQHNSPLHF
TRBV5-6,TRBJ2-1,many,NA,TGTGCCAGCAGCGGGTTACGACAGCACTCCTACAATGAGCAGTTCTTC,CASSGLRQHSYNEQFF
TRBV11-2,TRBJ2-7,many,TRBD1,TGTGCCAGCAGCTTGGACCTAAACAGGGGGACCTACGAGCAGTACTTC,CASSLDLNRGTYEQYF
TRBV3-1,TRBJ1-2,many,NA,TGTGCCAGCAGCCTAGGGGTCTACTATGGCTACACCTTC,CASSLGVYYGYTF
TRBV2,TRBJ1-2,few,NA,TGTGCCAGCAGTGACAGGGTTGACTATGGCTACACCTTC,CASSDRVDYGYTF
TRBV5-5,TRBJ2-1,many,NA,TGTGCCAGCAGCTTCGGAGGGGGGCAGTGGAATGAGCAGTTCTTC,CASSFGGGQWNEQFF
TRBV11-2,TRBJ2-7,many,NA,TGTGCCAGCAGAACTGGGCCCTACGAGCAGTACTTC,CASRTGPYEQYF
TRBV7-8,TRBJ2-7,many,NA,TGTGCCATGGGGAGGTTCTCCGAGCAGTACTTC,CAMGRFSEQYF
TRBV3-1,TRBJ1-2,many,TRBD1,TGTGCCAGCAGCCCCGGACAGGGGGCGGAAGGCTACACCTTC,CASSPGQGAEGYTF
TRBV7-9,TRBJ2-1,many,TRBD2,TGTGCCAGCAGCACCGGGACTAGCTTTACCTCCTACAATGAGCAGTTCTTC,CASSTGTSFTSYNEQFF
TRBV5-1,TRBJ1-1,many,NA,TGCGCCAGCAGCTTGACCTCTTACAGCCACACTGAAGCTTTCTTT,CASSLTSYSHTEAFF
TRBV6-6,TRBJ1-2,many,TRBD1,TGTGCCAGCAGGGCGGACAGGGTTTTTGGCTACACCTTC,CASRADRVFGYTF
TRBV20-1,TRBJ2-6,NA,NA,TGCAGTGCTAGTCAGGACCCTGGGGCCAACGTCCTGACTTTC,CSASQDPGANVLTF
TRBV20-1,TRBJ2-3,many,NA,TGCAGTGTTGCCTCCGGGGCGAGCACAGATACGCAGTATTTT,CSVASGASTDTQYF
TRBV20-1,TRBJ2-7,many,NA,TGCAGTGCTCGGACAGAAAATTACGAGCAGTACTTC,CSARTENYEQYF
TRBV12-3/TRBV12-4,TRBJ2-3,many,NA,TGTGCCAGCAGTCAAACAGATACGCAGTATTTT,CASSQTDTQYF
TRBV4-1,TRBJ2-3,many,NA,TGCGCCAGCAGCCAAGTGCCGACTGGAAGGGATACGCAGTATTTT,CASSQVPTGRDTQYF
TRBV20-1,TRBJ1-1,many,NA,TGCAGTGCCCCAAGAGGCGGGGGGGACACTGAAGCTTTCTTT,CSAPRGGGDTEAFF
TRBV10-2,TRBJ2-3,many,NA,TGCGCCAGCAGGATTACTGGACCTTACACAGATACGCAGTATTTT,CASRITGPYTDTQYF
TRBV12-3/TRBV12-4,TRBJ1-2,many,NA,TGTGCCAGCAGTTTCGTCCCAGGAAATGGCTACACCTTC,CASSFVPGNGYTF
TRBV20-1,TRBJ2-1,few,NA,TGCAGTGCTAGAGATCTGCTGGACAACAATGAGCAGTTCTTC,CSARDLLDNNEQFF
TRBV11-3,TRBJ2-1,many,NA,TGTGCCAGCAGCTTGGAGGGCAGCTTCTACAATGAGCAGTTCTTC,CASSLEGSFYNEQFF
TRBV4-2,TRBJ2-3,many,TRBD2,TGTGCCAGCAGCCCTCTTACTAGCGGGGGGGCCGGAGATACGCAGTATTTT,CASSPLTSGGAGDTQYF
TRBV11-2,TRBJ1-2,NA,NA,TGTGCCAGCAGCTTCTGGGGCTACACCTTC,CASSFWGYTF
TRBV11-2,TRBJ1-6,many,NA,TGTGCCAGCAGCAGAGCCGGGAGACACTATAATTCACCCCTCCACTTT,CASSRAGRHYNSPLHF
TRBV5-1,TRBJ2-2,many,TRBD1,TGCGCCAGCAGCCCGTGGGACAGGGGGTTTGACGGGGAGCTGTTTTTT,CASSPWDRGFDGELFF
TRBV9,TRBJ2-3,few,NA,TGTGCCAGCAGCGTAGTTGGCTCCTTAAGATCTAGCACAGATACGCAGTATTTT,CASSVVGSLRSSTDTQYF
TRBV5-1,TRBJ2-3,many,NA,TGCGCCAGCAGCTTGGCATGGCAGTTCACAGATACGCAGTATTTT,CASSLAWQFTDTQYF
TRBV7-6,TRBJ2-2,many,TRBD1,TGTGCCAGCAGCTTATGGGGACAGGGGGCGAGCACCGGGGAGCTGTTTTTT,CASSLWGQGASTGELFF
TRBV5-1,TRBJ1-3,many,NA,TGCGCCAGCAGCTTGGTCCCCTCTGGAAACACCATATATTTT,CASSLVPSGNTIYF
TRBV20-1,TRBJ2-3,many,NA,TGCAGTGCTTTCGACTCGTCCAAAACAGATACGCAGTATTTT,CSAFDSSKTDTQYF
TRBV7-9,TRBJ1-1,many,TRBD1,TGTGCCAGCAGCTTAAGATCTGGGACAGGGGCTACGGCTTTCTTT,CASSLRSGTGATAFF
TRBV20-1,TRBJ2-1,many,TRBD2,TGCAGTGCTAGGGTCGCGGGGGGGCCCAATGAGCAGTTCTTC,CSARVAGGPNEQFF
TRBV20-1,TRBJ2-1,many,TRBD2,TGCAGTGCTAGGGGCCTAGCGGGGGGCAATGAGCAGTTCTTC,CSARGLAGGNEQFF
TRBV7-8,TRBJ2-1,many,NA,TGTGCCAGCGGGGGGTCCTACAATGAGCAGTTCTTC,CASGGSYNEQFF
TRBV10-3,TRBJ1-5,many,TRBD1,TGTGCCATCCCATACTCCCCCGTCAGGGGGAGAAGCAATCAGCCCCAGCATTTT,CAIPYSPVRGRSNQPQHF
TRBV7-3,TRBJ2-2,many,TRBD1,TGTGCCAGCAGCTTCGGGACAGGGTCCGGGGAGCTGTTTTTT,CASSFGTGSGELFF